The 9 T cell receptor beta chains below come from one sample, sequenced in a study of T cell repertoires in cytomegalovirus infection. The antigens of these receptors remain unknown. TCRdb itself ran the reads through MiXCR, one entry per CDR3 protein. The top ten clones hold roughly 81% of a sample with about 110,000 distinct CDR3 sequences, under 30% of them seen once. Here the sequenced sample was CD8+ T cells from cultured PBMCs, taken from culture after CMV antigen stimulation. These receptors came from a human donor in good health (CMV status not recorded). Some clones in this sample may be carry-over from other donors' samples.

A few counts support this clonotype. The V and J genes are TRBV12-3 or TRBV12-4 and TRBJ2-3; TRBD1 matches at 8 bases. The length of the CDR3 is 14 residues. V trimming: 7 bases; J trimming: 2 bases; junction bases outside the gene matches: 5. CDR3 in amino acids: CASTSDRVTDTQYF. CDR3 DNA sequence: TGTGCCAGCACCTCGGACAGGGTCACAGATACGCAGTATTTT.

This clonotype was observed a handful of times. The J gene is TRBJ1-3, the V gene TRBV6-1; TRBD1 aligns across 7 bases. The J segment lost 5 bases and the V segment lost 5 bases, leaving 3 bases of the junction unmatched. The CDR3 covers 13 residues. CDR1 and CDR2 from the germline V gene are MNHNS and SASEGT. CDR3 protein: CASSQTGRNTIYF. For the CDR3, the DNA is TGTGCCAGCAGTCAGACAGGGAGAAACACCATATATTTT.

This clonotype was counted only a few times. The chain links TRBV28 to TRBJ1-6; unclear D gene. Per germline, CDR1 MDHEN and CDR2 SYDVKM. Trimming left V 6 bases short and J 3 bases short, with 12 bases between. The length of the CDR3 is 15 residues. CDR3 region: CASSLRKNYNSPLHF. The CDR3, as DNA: TGTGCCAGCAGCCTCAGAAAGAACTATAATTCACCCCTCCACTTT.

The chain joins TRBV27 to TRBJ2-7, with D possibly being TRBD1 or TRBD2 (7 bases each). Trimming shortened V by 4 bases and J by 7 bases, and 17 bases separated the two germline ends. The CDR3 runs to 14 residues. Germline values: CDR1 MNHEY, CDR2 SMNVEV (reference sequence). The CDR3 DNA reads TGTGCCAGCAGTTCCAGGGGGAGGGGGCAAGAGCAGTACTTC. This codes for CASSSRGRGQEQYF.

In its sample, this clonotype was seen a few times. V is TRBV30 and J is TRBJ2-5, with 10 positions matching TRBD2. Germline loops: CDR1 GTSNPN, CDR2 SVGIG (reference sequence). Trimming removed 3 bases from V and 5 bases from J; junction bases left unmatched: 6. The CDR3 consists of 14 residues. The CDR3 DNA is TGTGCCTGGAGCTCTAGCGGGGGTTATGAGACCCAGTACTTC. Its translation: CAWSSSGGYETQYF.

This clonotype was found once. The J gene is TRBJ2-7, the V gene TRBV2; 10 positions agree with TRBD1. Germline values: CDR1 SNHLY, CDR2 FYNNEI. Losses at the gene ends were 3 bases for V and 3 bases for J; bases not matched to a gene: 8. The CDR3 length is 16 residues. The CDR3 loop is CASSDGRDRGNYEQYF. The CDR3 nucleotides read TGTGCCAGCAGTGACGGAAGGGACAGGGGAAACTACGAGCAGTACTTC.

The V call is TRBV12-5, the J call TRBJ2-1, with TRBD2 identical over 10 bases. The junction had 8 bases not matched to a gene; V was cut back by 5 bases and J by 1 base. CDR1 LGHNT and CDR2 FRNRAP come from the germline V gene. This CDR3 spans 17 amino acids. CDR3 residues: CASGPPTAGGSYNEQFF. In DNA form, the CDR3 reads TGTGCTAGTGGTCCTCCCACAGCGGGAGGGTCCTACAATGAGCAGTTCTTC.

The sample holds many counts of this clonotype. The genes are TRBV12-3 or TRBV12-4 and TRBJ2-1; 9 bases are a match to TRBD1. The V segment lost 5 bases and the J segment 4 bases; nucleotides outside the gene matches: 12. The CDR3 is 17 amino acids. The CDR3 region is CASSLAAGTGTYNEQFF. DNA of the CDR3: TGTGCCAGCAGTCTCGCAGCTGGGACAGGGACGTACAATGAGCAGTTCTTC.

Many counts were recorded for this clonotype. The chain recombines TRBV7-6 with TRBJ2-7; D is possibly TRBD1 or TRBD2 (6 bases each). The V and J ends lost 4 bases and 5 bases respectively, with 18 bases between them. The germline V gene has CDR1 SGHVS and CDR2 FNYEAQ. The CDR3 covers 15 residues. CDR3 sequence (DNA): TGTGCCAGCAGCTCTAGTAGGGGGGCTGAGAACGAGCAGTACTTC. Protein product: CASSSSRGAENEQYF.